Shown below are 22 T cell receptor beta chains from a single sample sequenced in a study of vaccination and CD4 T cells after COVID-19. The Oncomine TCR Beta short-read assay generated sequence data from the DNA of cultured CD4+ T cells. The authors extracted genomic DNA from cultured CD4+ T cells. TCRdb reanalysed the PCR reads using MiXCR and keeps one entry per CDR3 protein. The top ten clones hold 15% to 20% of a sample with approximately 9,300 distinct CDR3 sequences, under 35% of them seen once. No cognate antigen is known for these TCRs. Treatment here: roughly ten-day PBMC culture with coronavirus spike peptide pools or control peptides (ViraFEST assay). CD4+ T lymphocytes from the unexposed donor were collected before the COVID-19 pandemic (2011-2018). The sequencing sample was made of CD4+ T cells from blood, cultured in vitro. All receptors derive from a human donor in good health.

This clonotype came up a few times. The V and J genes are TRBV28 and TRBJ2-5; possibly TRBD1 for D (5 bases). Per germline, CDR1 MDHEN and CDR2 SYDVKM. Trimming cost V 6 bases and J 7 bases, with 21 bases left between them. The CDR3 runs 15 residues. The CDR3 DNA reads TGTGCCAGCAGCGAGTTTAAGGGGCAGGGTGGGACCCAGTACTTC. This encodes CASSEFKGQGGTQYF.

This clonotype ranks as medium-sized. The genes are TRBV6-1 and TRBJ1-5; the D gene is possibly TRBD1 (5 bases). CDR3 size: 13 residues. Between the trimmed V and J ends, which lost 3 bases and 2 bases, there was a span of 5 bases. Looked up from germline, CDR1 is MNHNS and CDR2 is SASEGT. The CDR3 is CASSDRGNQPQHF. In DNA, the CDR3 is TGTGCCAGCAGTGACAGGGGCAATCAGCCCCAGCATTTT.

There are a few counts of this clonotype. Written as DNA, the CDR3 is TGTGCCAGCAGTTCGACTAGCGGGAGGCTTAACCACGAGCAGTACTTC. Its translation: CASSSTSGRLNHEQYF. The genes are TRBV28 and TRBJ2-7; 13 nucleotides line up with TRBD2. The V gene end was trimmed by 4 bases and the J gene end by 5 bases; junction bases not matched to a gene: 8. In germline, CDR1 is MDHEN, CDR2 SYDVKM. The CDR3 contains 16 residues.

Here the CDR3 reads CASSLEGLALETQYF. For the CDR3, the DNA is TGTGCCAGCAGCTTGGAGGGACTAGCTTTAGAGACCCAGTACTTC. The chain employs TRBV5-5 and TRBJ2-5; the match to TRBD2 covers 9 bases. The ends lost 0 bases at V and 4 bases at J; junction bases unmatched: 4. In germline, CDR1 is SGHKS, CDR2 YYEKEE (reference sequence). The CDR3 covers 15 residues.

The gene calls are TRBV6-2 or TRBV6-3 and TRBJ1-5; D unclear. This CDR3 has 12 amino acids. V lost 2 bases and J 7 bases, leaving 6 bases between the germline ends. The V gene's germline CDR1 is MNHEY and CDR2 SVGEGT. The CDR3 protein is CASSYREQPQHF. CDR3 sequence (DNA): TGTGCCAGCAGTTACAGGGAGCAGCCCCAGCATTTT.

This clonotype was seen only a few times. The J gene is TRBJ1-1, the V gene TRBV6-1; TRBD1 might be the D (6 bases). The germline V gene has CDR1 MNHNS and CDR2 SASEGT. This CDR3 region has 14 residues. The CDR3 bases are TGTGTCACGGGAAGGGGGGGGACGAACACTGAAGCTTTCTTT. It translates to CVTGRGGTNTEAFF.

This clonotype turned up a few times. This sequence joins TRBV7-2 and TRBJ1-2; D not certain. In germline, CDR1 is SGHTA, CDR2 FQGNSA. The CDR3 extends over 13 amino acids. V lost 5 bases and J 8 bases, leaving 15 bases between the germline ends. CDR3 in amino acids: CASSPRGQLGYTF. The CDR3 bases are TGTGCCAGCAGCCCCCGCGGTCAGCTCGGCTACACCTTC. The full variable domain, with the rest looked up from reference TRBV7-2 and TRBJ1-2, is GAGVSQSPSNKVTEKGKDVELRCDPISGHTALYWYRQSLGQGLEFLIYFQGNSAPDKSGLPSDRFSAERTGGSVSTLTIQRTQQEDSAVYLCASSPRGQLGYTFGSGTRLTVV.

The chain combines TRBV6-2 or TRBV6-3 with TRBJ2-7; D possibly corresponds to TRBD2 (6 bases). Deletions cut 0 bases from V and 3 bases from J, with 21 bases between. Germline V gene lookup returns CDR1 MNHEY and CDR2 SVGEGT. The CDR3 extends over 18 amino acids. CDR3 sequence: CASSYSTDTSRVSYEQYF. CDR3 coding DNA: TGTGCCAGCAGTTACTCGACCGATACTAGCAGGGTAAGCTACGAGCAGTACTTC.

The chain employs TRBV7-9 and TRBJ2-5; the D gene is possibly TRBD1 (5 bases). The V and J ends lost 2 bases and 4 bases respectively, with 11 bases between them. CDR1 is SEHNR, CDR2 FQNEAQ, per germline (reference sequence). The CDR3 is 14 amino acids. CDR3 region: CASSLRAGLETQYF. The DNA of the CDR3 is TGTGCCAGCAGCTTAAGGGCAGGGCTAGAGACCCAGTACTTC. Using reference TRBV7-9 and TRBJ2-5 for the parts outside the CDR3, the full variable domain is DTGVSQNPRHKITKRGQNVTFRCDPISEHNRLYWYRQTLGQGPEFLTYFQNEAQLEKSRLLSDRFSAERPKGSFSTLEIQRTEQGDSAMYLCASSLRAGLETQYFGPGTRLLVL.

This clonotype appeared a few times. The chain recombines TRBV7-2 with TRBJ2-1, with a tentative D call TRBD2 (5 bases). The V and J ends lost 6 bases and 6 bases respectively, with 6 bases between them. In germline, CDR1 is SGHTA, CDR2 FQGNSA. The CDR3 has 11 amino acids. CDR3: CASRDFNEQFF. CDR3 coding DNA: TGTGCCAGCAGGGACTTCAATGAGCAGTTCTTC.

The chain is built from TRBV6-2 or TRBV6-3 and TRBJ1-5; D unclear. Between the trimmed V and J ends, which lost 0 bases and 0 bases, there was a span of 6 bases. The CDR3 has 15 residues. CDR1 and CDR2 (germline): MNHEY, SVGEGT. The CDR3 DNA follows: TGTGCCAGCAGTTACTCGATCCTTAGCAATCAGCCCCAGCATTTT. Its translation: CASSYSILSNQPQHF.

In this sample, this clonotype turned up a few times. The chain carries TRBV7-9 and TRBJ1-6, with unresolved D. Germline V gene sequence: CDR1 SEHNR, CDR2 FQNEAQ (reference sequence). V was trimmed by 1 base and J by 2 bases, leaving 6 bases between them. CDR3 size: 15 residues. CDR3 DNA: TGTGCCAGCAGCTTAGGGCCAGCCTATAATTCACCCCTCCACTTT. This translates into CASSLGPAYNSPLHF.

The CDR3 reads CASSLDGQLYEQYF. Here the CDR3 DNA reads TGTGCCAGCAGTTTAGACGGCCAGCTCTACGAGCAGTACTTC. The chain couples TRBV28 to TRBJ2-7; D ambiguous. Germline V gene data show CDR1 as MDHEN and CDR2 as SYDVKM. V dropped 2 bases and J dropped 3 bases, with 11 bases sitting between them. The CDR3 length is 14 residues.

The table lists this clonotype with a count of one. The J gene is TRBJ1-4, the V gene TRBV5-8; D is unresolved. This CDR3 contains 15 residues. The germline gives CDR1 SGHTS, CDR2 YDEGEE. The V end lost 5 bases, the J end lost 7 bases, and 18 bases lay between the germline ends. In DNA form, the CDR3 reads TGTGCCAGCAGTAGGACCCCAGAGGGATTTGAAAAACTGTTTTTT. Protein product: CASSRTPEGFEKLFF.

The CDR3 nucleotides read TGTGCCAGCAGCCAAGATATCGGTTACACGATAAACAATGAGCAGTTCTTC. This translates into CASSQDIGYTINNEQFF. The chain recombines TRBV14 with TRBJ2-1; D is uncertain. Deletions cut 0 bases from V and 5 bases from J, with 17 bases between. Germline assignment: CDR1 SGHDN and CDR2 FVKESK. The CDR3 is made up of 17 amino acids. The full variable domain, in which reference TRBV14 and TRBJ2-1 provide the parts outside the CDR3, is EAGVTQFPSHSVIEKGQTVTLRCDPISGHDNLYWYRRVMGKEIKFLLHFVKESKQDESGMPNNRFLAERTGGTYSTLKVQPAELEDSGVYFCASSQDIGYTINNEQFFGPGTRLTVL.

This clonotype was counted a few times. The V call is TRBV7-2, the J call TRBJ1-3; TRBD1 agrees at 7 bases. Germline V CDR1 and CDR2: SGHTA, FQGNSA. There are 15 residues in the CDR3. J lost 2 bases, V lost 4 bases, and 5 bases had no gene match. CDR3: CASSSRQGPGNTIYF. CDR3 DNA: TGTGCCAGCAGCTCTAGACAGGGACCTGGAAACACCATATATTTT.

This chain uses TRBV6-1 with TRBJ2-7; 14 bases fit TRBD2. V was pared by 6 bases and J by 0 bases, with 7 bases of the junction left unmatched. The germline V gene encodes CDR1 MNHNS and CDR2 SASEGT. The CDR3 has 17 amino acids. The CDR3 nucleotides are TGTGCCAGCAGGACGACTAGCGGGAGGGGAAGCTCCTACGAGCAGTACTTC. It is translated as CASRTTSGRGSSYEQYF.

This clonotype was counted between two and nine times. CDR3 in amino acids: CASKRQGEDGYTF. In DNA, the CDR3 is TGTGCCAGCAAAAGACAGGGGGAGGATGGCTACACCTTC. The V call is TRBV5-4, the J call TRBJ1-2; TRBD1 aligns across 9 bases. Trimming took 6 bases from V and 6 from J; bases not matched to a gene: 6. From germline, CDR1 is SGHNT and CDR2 YYREEE (reference sequence). The CDR3 runs 13 residues.

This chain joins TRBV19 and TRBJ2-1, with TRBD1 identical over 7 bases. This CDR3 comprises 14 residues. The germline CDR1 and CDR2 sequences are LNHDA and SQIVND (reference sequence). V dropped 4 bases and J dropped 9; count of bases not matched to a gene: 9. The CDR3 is CASSSRQGVGEQFF. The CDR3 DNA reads TGTGCCAGTAGTAGCCGACAGGGTGTGGGTGAGCAGTTCTTC. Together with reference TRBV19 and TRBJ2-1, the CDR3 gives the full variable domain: DGGITQSPKYLFRKEGQNVTLSCEQNLNHDAMYWYRQDPGQGLRLIYYSQIVNDFQKGDIAEGYSVSREKKESFPLTVTSAQKNPTAFYLCASSSRQGVGEQFFGPGTRLTVL.

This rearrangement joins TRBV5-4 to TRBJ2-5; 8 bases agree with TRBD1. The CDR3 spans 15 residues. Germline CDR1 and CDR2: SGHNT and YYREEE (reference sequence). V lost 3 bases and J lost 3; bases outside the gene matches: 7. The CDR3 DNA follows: TGTGCCAGCAGCTCGAGGAAGGACAGGGAAGAGACCCAGTACTTC. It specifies CASSSRKDREETQYF.

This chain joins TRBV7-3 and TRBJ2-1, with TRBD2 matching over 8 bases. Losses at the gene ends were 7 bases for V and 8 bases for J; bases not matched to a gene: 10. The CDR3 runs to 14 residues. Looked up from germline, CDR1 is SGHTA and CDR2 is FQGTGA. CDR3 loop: CASTQAAGAHEQFF. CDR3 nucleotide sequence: TGTGCCAGCACCCAGGCAGCGGGAGCCCATGAGCAGTTCTTC.

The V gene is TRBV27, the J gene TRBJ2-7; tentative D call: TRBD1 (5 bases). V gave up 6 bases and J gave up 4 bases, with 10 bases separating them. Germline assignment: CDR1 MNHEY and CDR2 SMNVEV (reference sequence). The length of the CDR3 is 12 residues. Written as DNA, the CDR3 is TGTGCCAGCAGGGACACTCAGTACGAGCAGTACTTC. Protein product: CASRDTQYEQYF.